The table lists the clone carrying this T cell receptor beta chain with a count of one. This specimen belongs to a study of blood T cell repertoires in COVID-19. Study at large: Whether acute or convalescent, the COVID-19 samples came from the United States, Italy and Spain. PBMCs, B-cell-depleted T cells, or T cells were the source of the cDNA or gDNA that made up the material.

Per the original methods: Reference gene primer amplification gave nucleated cell count estimates. The protocol was immunoSEQ multiplex PCR, while the TCRdb copy is restricted to in-frame clones and leaves out a portion. Clone size and V and J calls were adopted from that table, with D and trimming inferred from the DNA. Of 100,000 to 150,000 clones listed, roughly 75% are singletons. Germline-derived CDR1 and CDR2 are SGHRS and YFSETQ. This CDR3 is built from 15 residues. Germline trimming cut 4 bases from V and 1 base from J; bases unmatched to any gene: 5. The sample was peripheral blood. The rearrangement joins TRBV5-1 to TRBJ1-1; 9 bases map to TRBD1. This TCR was sampled from a man between 60 and 75 years old with active or convalescent COVID-19. The chain's CDR3 is CASSAPGQGNTEAFF. The CDR3 bases are TGCGCCAGCAGCGCGCCGGGACAGGGGAACACTGAAGCTTTCTTT.